One sample yielded the 23 T cell receptor beta chains listed below, sequenced in a study of blood T cell repertoires in COVID-19 (dated by TCRdb to the early 2020s). The method was the immunoSEQ multiplex PCR assay. The source is immuneACCESS, and TCRdb retained only in-frame sequences with V and J called. Part of the clones is not carried over; for the studies checked, unresolved V genes explain less than half of this, and the remainder is unexplained. This sample is represented by more than 85,000 clones; 75% to 95% of them were singletons. About 4% of the sample is in the top ten clones. Source material: peripheral blood. These receptors all stem from a man younger than 35 with acute or convalescent COVID-19.

The V gene is TRBV5-1, the J gene TRBJ1-4; TRBD1 might be the D (5 bases). This CDR3 contains 15 residues. Germline V gives CDR1 SGHRS, CDR2 YFSETQ. The germline V and J ends were trimmed by 1 base and 4 bases, with 11 bases remaining between them. The CDR3 is CASSLTHRSNEKLFF. CDR3 coding DNA: TGCGCCAGCAGCTTGACACACAGGAGTAATGAAAAACTGTTTTTT.

This chain joins TRBV4-2 and TRBJ2-7; D not certain. This CDR3 contains 16 residues. Germline CDR1 is LGHNA and CDR2 is YNFKEQ. V shed 1 base and J shed 0 bases, with 13 bases lying between them. CDR3 nucleotide sequence: TGTGCCAGCAGCCAAGTGCGGCTAGAGAGCTCCTACGAGCAGTACTTC. It encodes CASSQVRLESSYEQYF.

The chain recombines TRBV6-5 with TRBJ2-3; D remains unclear. Germline-derived CDR1 and CDR2 are MNHEY and SVGAGI. The V end was cut by 4 bases, the J end by 1 base, with 6 bases between. The CDR3 covers 13 residues. CDR3 residues: CASSFPGTDTQYF. As DNA, the CDR3 is TGTGCCAGCAGTTTCCCTGGCACAGATACGCAGTATTTT.

V is TRBV9 and J is TRBJ1-1; TRBD1 agrees at 8 bases. The V segment lost 4 bases and the J segment 7 bases; nucleotides outside the gene matches: 6. Germline lookup yields CDR1 SGDLS and CDR2 YYNGEE. The CDR3 length is 13 residues. The CDR3 DNA is TGTGCCAGCAGCACAGGGGGGCGCCGTGAAGCTTTCTTT. Amino acids: CASSTGGRREAFF.

This clone was detected once. This chain uses TRBV19 with TRBJ2-7; D remains unclear. Trimming cost V 1 base and J 1 base, with 8 bases left between them. The CDR3 has 14 residues. Germline CDR1 is LNHDA and CDR2 is SQIVND (reference sequence). CDR3 nucleotide sequence: TGTGCCAGTAGTATAGGCAGTCTTTCCTACGAGCAGTACTTC. Its protein is CASSIGSLSYEQYF.

This clone was picked up one time. The rearrangement links TRBV12-5 to TRBJ2-7; D is unclear. The V gene lost 6 bases and the J gene lost 6 bases, with 24 bases spanning the gap. CDR3 size: 16 residues. Germline loops: CDR1 LGHNT, CDR2 FRNRAP. The CDR3 loop is CASGSLVSPLLLEQYF. The DNA of the CDR3 is TGTGCTAGTGGCTCCCTAGTATCACCACTACTACTCGAGCAGTACTTC.

V usage is TRBV10-2 and J usage is TRBJ2-3, with 7 bases fitting TRBD2. Germline CDR1 reads WSHSY; CDR2 reads SAAADI. Germline trimming cut 3 bases from V and 8 bases from J; bases unmatched to any gene: 14. CDR3 length equals 16 residues. The CDR3 spells CASSDMAGVHSSTQYF. The CDR3 nucleotides read TGCGCCAGCAGTGATATGGCGGGGGTACACAGTTCTACGCAGTATTTT.

This chain links TRBV7-2 with TRBJ1-1; D is uncertain. The ends were cut back, 3 bases at V and 0 bases at J, with 5 bases in the middle. The CDR3 contains 13 residues. Germline CDR1 is SGHTA and CDR2 is FQGNSA. CDR3 amino acids: CASSFQVNTEAFF. CDR3 bases: TGTGCCAGCAGCTTCCAGGTGAACACTGAAGCTTTCTTT. The variable domain in full, completed from reference TRBV7-2 and TRBJ1-1, reads GAGVSQSPSNKVTEKGKDVELRCDPISGHTALYWYRQSLGQGLEFLIYFQGNSAPDKSGLPSDRFSAERTGGSVSTLTIQRTQQEDSAVYLCASSFQVNTEAFFGQGTRLTVV.

The chain uses TRBV6-2 or TRBV6-3 and TRBJ1-5; 10 bases are a match to TRBD1. V trimming: 3 bases; J trimming: 6 bases; junction bases outside the gene matches: 11. CDR1 and CDR2 (germline): MNHEY, SVGEGT. The CDR3 has 17 amino acids. CDR3 sequence: CASSYTGTGEKAQPQHF. CDR3 coding DNA: TGTGCCAGCAGTTATACCGGGACAGGGGAAAAGGCTCAGCCCCAGCATTTT.

The V gene is TRBV5-1, the J gene TRBJ2-7; weak D call: TRBD1 (6 bases). This CDR3 spans 17 amino acids. Looked up from germline, CDR1 is SGHRS and CDR2 is YFSETQ. V was clipped by 0 bases and J by 2 bases, with 18 bases between them. The CDR3 nucleotides read TGCGCCAGCAGCTTGGCAGGGGCCGGAGATTTTACCTACGAGCAGTACTTC. Translation: CASSLAGAGDFTYEQYF.

V and J are TRBV27 and TRBJ2-1; the match to TRBD2 covers 10 bases. The CDR3 runs 16 residues. Germline CDR1 is MNHEY and CDR2 is SMNVEV (reference sequence). V shed 7 bases, J shed 5 bases, and the junction held 11 bases outside the gene matches. The CDR3 spells CASTDSGLADDNEQFF. CDR3 bases: TGTGCCAGCACCGATTCCGGACTAGCGGACGACAATGAGCAGTTCTTC.

The chain joins TRBV4-2 to TRBJ1-1; tentative D call: TRBD1 (5 bases). The CDR3 runs 16 residues. In germline, CDR1 is LGHNA, CDR2 YNFKEQ. Trimming shortened V by 3 bases and J by 4 bases, and 18 bases separated the two germline ends. DNA of the CDR3: TGTGCCAGCAGCCATTTTGGTCAGGGAAGTAGCACTGAAGCTTTCTTT. Amino acid sequence: CASSHFGQGSSTEAFF.

This clone was picked up one time. The chain recombines TRBV5-1 with TRBJ2-5; TRBD2 might be the D (5 bases). The CDR3 runs to 14 residues. Trimming left V 4 bases short and J 5 bases short, with 15 bases between. Per the germline V gene, CDR1 is SGHRS and CDR2 is YFSETQ. CDR3 in DNA: TGCGCCAGCAGCCGGTGGGCAGGCGGGGAGACCCAGTACTTC. This codes for CASSRWAGGETQYF.

The V gene is TRBV21-1, the J gene TRBJ2-7; TRBD2, the D gene given by the table, was not confirmed from the DNA. TRBV21-1 is designated a pseudogene. CDR3 length: 18 residues. The DNA of the CDR3 is TGTGCCAGCAGCAAAGGGTCTTTGAGCCTAACCAAGCGTTACGAGCAGTACTTC. It encodes CASSKGSLSLTKRYEQYF.

V is TRBV7-8 and J is TRBJ1-2; 7 nucleotides match TRBD1. This CDR3 has 15 amino acids. Germline V gene lookup returns CDR1 SGHVS and CDR2 FQNEAQ. The trim removed 6 bases at V and 1 base at J, leaving 8 bases unmatched. In nucleotides, the CDR3 is TGTGCCAGCAGTAGACAGGGACCCATTAACTATGGCTACACCTTC. The encoded protein is CASSRQGPINYGYTF.

This chain connects TRBV5-1 to TRBJ2-3; 7 bases are shared with TRBD2. Germline V lookup: CDR1 SGHRS, CDR2 YFSETQ. This CDR3 has 18 residues. V trimming: 0 bases; J trimming: 0 bases; junction bases outside the gene matches: 10. The CDR3 spells CASSLERAASGSTDTQYF. DNA of the CDR3: TGCGCCAGCAGCTTGGAGAGGGCGGCTAGCGGAAGCACAGATACGCAGTATTTT.

This clone appeared once. This chain uses TRBV29-1 with TRBJ2-3, with D tentatively TRBD1 (5 bases). The ends were cut back, 0 bases at V and 7 bases at J, with 8 bases in the middle. Germline CDR1 and CDR2: SQVTM and ANQGSEA. This CDR3 contains 12 residues. CDR3 sequence: CSVEDRGYTQYF. CDR3 bases: TGCAGCGTTGAAGATAGGGGCTATACGCAGTATTTT.

The gene calls are TRBV5-5 and TRBJ2-7, with D uncertain. V was clipped by 4 bases and J by 2 bases, with 7 bases between them. Per the germline V gene, CDR1 is SGHKS and CDR2 is YYEKEE (reference sequence). This CDR3 region has 12 residues. CDR3 bases: TGTGCCAGCAGCGCCCAGGCCTACGAGCAGTACTTC. This sequence encodes CASSAQAYEQYF.

The rearrangement links TRBV6-5 to TRBJ1-6; a possible D gene is TRBD1 (5 bases). The CDR3 loop spans 15 amino acids. Trimming left V 4 bases short and J 7 bases short, with 14 bases between. The V gene's germline CDR1 is MNHEY and CDR2 SVGAGI. The CDR3 is CASSFWGDGNSPLHF. DNA for the CDR3: TGTGCCAGCAGTTTTTGGGGGGACGGGAATTCACCCCTCCACTTT.

The chain joins TRBV2 to TRBJ2-7; D not certain. The CDR3 contains 12 residues. The germline V gene has CDR1 SNHLY and CDR2 FYNNEI. The V end lost 6 bases, the J end lost 1 base, and 7 bases lay between the germline ends. In DNA form, the CDR3 reads TGTGCCAGCAGGGCCAGTTCCTACGAGCAGTACTTC. Amino acids: CASRASSYEQYF.

This chain uses TRBV9 with TRBJ1-1; tentatively, D is TRBD1 (5 bases). The CDR3 loop spans 16 amino acids. Trimming left V 6 bases short and J 2 bases short, with 20 bases between. CDR1 is SGDLS and CDR2 is YYNGEE in the germline V gene. The CDR3 protein is CASTPRGGSRNTEAFF. In DNA, the CDR3 is TGTGCCAGCACCCCTCGGGGGGGGAGCCGAAACACTGAAGCTTTCTTT.

The V gene is TRBV18, the J gene TRBJ1-1; TRBD1 might be the D (5 bases). CDR1 KGHSH and CDR2 LQKENI come from the germline V gene. This CDR3 spans 13 amino acids. With 3 bases removed from V and 4 bases from J, the gap between germline ends came to 9 bases. In nucleotides, the CDR3 is TGTGCCAGCTCACCCCAGGGAGGCACTGAAGCTTTCTTT. This gives the protein CASSPQGGTEAFF.

The chain uses TRBV4-1 and TRBJ2-7; no clear D gene. The CDR3 contains 16 residues. With 0 bases removed from V and 0 bases from J, the gap between germline ends came to 12 bases. CDR1 and CDR2 from the germline V gene are MGHRA and YSYEKL. This CDR3 is CASSQDSRQTSYEQYF. CDR3 in DNA: TGCGCCAGCAGCCAAGATTCCCGACAAACCTCCTACGAGCAGTACTTC.